The next 3 T cell receptor beta chains were all read from a single sample in a study of blood T cell repertoires in COVID-19. The table came from immunoSEQ multiplex PCR; TCRdb's copy has only in-frame clones and leaves some out. The sample has roughly 500,000 clones; around 85% are singletons. Input material: peripheral blood. Receptors originate from a human donor in a cohort sampled during active COVID-19.

The gene calls are TRBV29-1 and TRBJ2-7; weak D call: TRBD1 (5 bases). This CDR3 contains 13 residues. V was pared by 3 bases and J by 2 bases, with 11 bases between. The V gene's germline CDR1 is SQVTM and CDR2 ANQGSEA. The CDR3 loop is CSVDKGLPYEQYF. CDR3 in DNA: TGCAGCGTTGACAAGGGGTTGCCCTACGAGCAGTACTTC.

This rearrangement joins TRBV7-2 to TRBJ2-2, with 7 bases fitting TRBD1. The ends lost 4 bases at V and 0 bases at J; junction bases unmatched: 2. The CDR3 totals 15 residues. CDR1 SGHTA and CDR2 FQGNSA come from the germline V gene. The CDR3 coding sequence is TGTGCCAGCAGCTCAACAGGGGCGAACACCGGGGAGCTGTTTTTT. Its protein is CASSSTGANTGELFF.

V is TRBV20-1 and J is TRBJ1-2; no firm D call. This CDR3 spans 11 amino acids. V was clipped by 3 bases and J by 8 bases, with 10 bases between them. CDR1 is DFQATT and CDR2 is SNEGSKA in the germline V gene (reference sequence). The CDR3 DNA reads as TGCAGTGCTAGCCCCGGGAACGGCTACACCTTC. Protein sequence: CSASPGNGYTF.